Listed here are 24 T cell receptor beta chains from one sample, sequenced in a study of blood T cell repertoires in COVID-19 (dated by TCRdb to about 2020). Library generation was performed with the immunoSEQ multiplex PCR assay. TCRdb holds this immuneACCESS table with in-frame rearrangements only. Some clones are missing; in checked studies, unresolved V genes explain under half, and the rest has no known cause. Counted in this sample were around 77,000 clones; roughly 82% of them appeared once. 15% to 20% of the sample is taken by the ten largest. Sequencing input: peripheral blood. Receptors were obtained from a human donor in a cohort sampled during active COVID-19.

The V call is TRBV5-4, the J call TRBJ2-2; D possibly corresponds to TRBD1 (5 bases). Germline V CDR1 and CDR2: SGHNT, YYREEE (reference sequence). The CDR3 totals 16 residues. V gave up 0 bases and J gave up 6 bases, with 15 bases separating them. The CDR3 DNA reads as TGTGCCAGCAGCTTGGCCAGGGTTCGAAGCTCCGGGGAGCTGTTTTTT. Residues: CASSLARVRSSGELFF.

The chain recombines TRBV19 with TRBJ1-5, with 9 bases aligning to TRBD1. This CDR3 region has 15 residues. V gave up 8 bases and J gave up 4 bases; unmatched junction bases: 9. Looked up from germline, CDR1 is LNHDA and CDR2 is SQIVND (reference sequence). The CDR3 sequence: CASARGQGVNQPQHF. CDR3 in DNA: TGTGCCAGTGCCCGGGGACAGGGTGTGAATCAGCCCCAGCATTTT.

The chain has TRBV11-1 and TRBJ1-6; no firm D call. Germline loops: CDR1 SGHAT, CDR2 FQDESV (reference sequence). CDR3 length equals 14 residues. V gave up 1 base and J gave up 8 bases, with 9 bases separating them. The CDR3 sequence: CASSLGRLDSPLHF. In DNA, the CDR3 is TGTGCCAGCAGCTTAGGACGACTCGATTCACCCCTCCACTTT. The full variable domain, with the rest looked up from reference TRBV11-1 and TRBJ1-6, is EAEVAQSPRYKITEKSQAVAFWCDPISGHATLYWYRQILGQGPELLVQFQDESVVDDSQLPKDRFSAERLKGVDSTLKIQPAELGDSAMYLCASSLGRLDSPLHFGNGTRLTVT.

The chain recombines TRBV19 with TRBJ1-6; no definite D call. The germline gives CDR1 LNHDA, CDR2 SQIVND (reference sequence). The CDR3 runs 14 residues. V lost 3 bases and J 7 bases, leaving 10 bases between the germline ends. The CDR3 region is CASSIQEGNSPLHF. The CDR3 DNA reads TGTGCCAGTAGTATTCAAGAGGGAAATTCACCCCTCCACTTT. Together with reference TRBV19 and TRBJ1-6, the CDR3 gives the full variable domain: DGGITQSPKYLFRKEGQNVTLSCEQNLNHDAMYWYRQDPGQGLRLIYYSQIVNDFQKGDIAEGYSVSREKKESFPLTVTSAQKNPTAFYLCASSIQEGNSPLHFGNGTRLTVT.

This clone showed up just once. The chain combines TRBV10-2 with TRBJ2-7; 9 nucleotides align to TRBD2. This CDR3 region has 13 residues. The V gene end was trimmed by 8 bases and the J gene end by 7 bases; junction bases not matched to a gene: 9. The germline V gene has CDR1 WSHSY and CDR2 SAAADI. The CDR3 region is CASAPGLAGEQYF. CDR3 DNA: TGCGCCAGCGCCCCGGGACTAGCTGGGGAGCAGTACTTC.

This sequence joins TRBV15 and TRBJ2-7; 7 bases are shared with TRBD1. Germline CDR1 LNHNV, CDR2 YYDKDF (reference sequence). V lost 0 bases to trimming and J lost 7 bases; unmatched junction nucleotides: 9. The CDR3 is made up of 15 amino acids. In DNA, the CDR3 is TGTGCCACCAGCAGAGAACAGGGGCGGCCGGGGGAGCAGTACTTC. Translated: CATSREQGRPGEQYF.

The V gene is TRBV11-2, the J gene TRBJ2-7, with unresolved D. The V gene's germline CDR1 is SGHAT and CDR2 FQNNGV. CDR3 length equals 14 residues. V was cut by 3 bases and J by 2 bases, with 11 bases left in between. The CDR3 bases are TGTGCCAGCAGCTTGAGTGCGACACCCTACGAGCAGTACTTC. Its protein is CASSLSATPYEQYF.

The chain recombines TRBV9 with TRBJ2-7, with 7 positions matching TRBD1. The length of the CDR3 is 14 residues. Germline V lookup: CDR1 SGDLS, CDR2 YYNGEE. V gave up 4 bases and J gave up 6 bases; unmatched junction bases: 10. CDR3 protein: CASSSGQRLGEQYF. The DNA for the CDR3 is TGTGCCAGCAGCTCGGGACAGCGATTGGGCGAGCAGTACTTC.

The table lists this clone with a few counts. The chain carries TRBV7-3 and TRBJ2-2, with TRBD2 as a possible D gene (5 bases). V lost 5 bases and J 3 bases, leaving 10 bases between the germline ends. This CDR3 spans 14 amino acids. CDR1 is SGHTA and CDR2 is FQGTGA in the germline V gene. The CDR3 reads CASSRFGDTGELFF. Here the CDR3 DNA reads TGTGCCAGCAGCCGGTTCGGGGACACCGGGGAGCTGTTTTTT. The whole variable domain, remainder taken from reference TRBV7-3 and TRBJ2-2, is GAGVSQTPSNKVTEKGKYVELRCDPISGHTALYWYRQSLGQGPEFLIYFQGTGAADDSGLPNDRFFAVRPEGSVSTLKIQRTERGDSAVYLCASSRFGDTGELFFGEGSRLTVL.

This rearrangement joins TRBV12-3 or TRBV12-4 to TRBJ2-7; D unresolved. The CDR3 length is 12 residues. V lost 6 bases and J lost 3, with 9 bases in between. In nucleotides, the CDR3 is TGTGCCAGCAGCCAAATCATCTACGAGCAGTACTTC. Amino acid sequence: CASSQIIYEQYF.

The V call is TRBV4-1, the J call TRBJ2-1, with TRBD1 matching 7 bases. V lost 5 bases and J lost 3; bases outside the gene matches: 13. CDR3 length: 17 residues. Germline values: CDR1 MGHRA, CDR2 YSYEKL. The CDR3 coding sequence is TGCGCCAGCAGCACAGCCTCGACAGGGAAAAACTACAATGAGCAGTTCTTC. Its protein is CASSTASTGKNYNEQFF.

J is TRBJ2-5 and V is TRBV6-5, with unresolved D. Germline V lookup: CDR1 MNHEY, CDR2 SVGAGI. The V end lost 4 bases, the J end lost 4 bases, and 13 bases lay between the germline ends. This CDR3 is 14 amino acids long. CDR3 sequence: CASSSYSTGETQYF. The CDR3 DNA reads TGTGCCAGCAGTTCTTATAGCACGGGAGAGACCCAGTACTTC.

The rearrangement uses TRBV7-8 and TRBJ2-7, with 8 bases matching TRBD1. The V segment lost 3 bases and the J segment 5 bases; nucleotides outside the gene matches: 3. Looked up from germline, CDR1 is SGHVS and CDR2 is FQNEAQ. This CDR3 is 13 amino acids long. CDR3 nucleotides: TGTGCCAGCAGCTTGGACAGGGTGGACGAGCAGTACTTC. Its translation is CASSLDRVDEQYF.

This chain's CDR3 is CASSLNGGYGYTF. In DNA, the CDR3 is TGTGCCAGCAGCTTAAACGGAGGCTATGGCTACACCTTC. The genes are TRBV7-2 and TRBJ1-2; unclear D gene. V lost 2 bases to trimming and J lost 4 bases, with 8 bases between them. Germline V gene data show CDR1 as SGHTA and CDR2 as FQGNSA. The CDR3 length is 13 residues.

The CDR3 protein is CASSPPNAGTPLHF. DNA for the CDR3: TGTGCCAGCTCACCACCTAACGCAGGGACACCCCTCCACTTT. V gene TRBV18 combines with J gene TRBJ1-6; tentative D call: TRBD1 (5 bases). The CDR3 is 14 amino acids. Trimming stripped 0 bases from V and 11 bases from J, with 11 bases between. CDR1 is KGHSH and CDR2 is LQKENI in the germline V gene. The complete variable domain, with remaining parts taken from reference TRBV18 and TRBJ1-6, reads NAGVMQNPRHLVRRRGQEARLRCSPMKGHSHVYWYRQLPEEGLKFMVYLQKENIIDESGMPKERFSAEFPKEGPSILRIQQVVRGDSAAYFCASSPPNAGTPLHFGNGTRLTVT.

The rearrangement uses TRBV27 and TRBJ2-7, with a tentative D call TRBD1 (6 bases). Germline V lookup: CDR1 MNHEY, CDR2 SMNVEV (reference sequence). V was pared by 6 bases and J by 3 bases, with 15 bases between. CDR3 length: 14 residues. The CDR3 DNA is TGTGCCAGCAGACCGTACAGGGAACTCTACGAGCAGTACTTC. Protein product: CASRPYRELYEQYF.

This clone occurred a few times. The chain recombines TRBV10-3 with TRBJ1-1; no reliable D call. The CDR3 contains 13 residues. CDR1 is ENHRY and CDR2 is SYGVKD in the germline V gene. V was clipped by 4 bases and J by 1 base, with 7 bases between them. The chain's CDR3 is CAISGQANTEAFF. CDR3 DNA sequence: TGTGCCATCAGTGGGCAGGCGAACACTGAAGCTTTCTTT.

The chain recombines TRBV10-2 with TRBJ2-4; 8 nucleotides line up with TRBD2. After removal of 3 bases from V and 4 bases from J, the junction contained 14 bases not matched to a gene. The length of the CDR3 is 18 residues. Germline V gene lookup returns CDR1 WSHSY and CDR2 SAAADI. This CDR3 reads CASSDPEVAGFTKNIQYF. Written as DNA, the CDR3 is TGCGCCAGCAGTGACCCCGAGGTAGCGGGGTTTACTAAAAACATTCAGTACTTC.

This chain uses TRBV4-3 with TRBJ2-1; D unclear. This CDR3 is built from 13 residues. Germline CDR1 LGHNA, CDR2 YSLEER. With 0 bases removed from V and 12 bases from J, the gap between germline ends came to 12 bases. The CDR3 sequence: CASSQDTALRQFF. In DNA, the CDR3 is TGCGCCAGCAGCCAAGATACCGCCTTGCGGCAGTTCTTC.

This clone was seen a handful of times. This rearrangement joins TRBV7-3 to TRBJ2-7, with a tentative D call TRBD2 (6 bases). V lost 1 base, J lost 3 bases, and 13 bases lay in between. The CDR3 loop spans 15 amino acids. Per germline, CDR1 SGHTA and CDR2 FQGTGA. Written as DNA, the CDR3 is TGTGCCAGCAGCTTAAGGCAGGGAGGCTTCTACGAGCAGTACTTC. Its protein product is CASSLRQGGFYEQYF.

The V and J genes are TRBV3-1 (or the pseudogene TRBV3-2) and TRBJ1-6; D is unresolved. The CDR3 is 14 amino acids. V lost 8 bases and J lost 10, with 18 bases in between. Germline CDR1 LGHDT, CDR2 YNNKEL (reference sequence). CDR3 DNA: TGTGCCAGCCGCTACGGGGTCACCGGCTCACCCCTCCACTTT. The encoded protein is CASRYGVTGSPLHF.

CDR3 DNA: TGTGCCAGCAAGCCGGAGGGGCTGGGATACGAGCAGTACTTC. Its protein is CASKPEGLGYEQYF. This chain joins TRBV11-2 and TRBJ2-7; tentative D call: TRBD2 (6 bases). The V gene lost 7 bases and the J gene lost 4 bases, with 17 bases spanning the gap. CDR1 and CDR2 from the germline V gene are SGHAT and FQNNGV. CDR3 size: 14 residues.

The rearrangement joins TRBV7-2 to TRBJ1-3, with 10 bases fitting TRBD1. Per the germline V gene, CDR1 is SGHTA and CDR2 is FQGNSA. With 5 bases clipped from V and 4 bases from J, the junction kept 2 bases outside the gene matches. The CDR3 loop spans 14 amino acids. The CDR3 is CASSPGQGGNTIYF. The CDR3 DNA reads TGTGCCAGCAGCCCGGGACAGGGGGGAAACACCATATATTTT.

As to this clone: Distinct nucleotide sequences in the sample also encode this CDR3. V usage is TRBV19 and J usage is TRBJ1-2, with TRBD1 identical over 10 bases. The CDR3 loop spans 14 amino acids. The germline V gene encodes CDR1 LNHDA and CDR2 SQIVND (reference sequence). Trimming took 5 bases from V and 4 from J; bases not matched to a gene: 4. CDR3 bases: TGTGCCAGTAGTGACAGGGGGCCGAGCTATGGCTACACCTTC. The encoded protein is CASSDRGPSYGYTF.